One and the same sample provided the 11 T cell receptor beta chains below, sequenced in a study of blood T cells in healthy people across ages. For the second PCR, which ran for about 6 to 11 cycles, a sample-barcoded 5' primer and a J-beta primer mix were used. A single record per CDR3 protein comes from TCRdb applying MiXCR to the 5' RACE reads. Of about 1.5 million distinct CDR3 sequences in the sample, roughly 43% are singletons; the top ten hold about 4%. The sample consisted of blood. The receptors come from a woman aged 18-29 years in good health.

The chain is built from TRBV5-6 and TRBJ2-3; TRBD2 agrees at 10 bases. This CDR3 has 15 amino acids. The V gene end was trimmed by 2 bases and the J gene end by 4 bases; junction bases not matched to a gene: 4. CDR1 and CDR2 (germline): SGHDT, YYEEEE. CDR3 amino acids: CASSLLAGLPDTQYF. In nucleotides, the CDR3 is TGTGCCAGCAGCTTACTAGCGGGGTTGCCAGATACGCAGTATTTT.

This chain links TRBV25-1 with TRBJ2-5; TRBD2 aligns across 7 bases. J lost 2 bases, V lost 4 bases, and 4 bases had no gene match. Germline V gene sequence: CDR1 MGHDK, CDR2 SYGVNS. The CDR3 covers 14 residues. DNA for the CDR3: TGTGCCAGCAGTGGGGGACTACCTCAAGAGACCCAGTACTTC. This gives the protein CASSGGLPQETQYF. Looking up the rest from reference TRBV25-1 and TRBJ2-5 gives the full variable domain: EADIYQTPRYLVIGTGKKITLECSQTMGHDKMYWYQQDPGMELHLIHYSYGVNSTEKGDLSSESTVSRIRTEHFPLTLESARPSHTSQYLCASSGGLPQETQYFGPGTRLLVL.

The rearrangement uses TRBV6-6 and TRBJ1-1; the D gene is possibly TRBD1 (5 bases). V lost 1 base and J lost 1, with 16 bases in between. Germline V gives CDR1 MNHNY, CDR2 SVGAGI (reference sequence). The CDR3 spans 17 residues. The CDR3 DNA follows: TGTGCCAGCAGTTACTACCCCGGGGCAGGGAAGAACACTGAAGCTTTCTTT. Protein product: CASSYYPGAGKNTEAFF.

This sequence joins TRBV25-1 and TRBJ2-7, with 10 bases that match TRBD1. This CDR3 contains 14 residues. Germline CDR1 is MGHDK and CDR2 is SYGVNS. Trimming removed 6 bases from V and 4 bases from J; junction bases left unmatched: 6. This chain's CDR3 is CASRGTGDFYEQYF. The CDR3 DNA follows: TGTGCCAGCAGGGGGACAGGGGATTTTTACGAGCAGTACTTC.

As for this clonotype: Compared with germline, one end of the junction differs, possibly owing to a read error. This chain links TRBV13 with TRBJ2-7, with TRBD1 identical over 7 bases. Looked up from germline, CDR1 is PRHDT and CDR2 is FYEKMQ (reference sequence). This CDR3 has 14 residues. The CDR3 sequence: CANSLGGRGYEQYF. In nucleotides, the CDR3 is TGTGCCAACAGCTTAGGGGGCAGGGGCTACGAGCAGTACTTC.

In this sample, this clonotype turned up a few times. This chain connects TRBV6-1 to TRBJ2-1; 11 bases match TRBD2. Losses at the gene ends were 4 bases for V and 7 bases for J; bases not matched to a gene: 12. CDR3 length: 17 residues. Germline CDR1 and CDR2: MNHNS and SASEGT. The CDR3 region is CASSGSWTSGYGNEQFF. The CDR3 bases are TGTGCCAGCAGTGGATCTTGGACTAGCGGGTATGGGAATGAGCAGTTCTTC.

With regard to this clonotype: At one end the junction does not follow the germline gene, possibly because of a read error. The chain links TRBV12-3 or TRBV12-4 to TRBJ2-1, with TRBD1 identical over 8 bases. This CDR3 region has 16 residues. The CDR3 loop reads CASTFGQGKEYNKQFF. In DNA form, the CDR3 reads TGTGCCAGCACGTTCGGACAGGGCAAAGAATACAATAAGCAGTTCTTC.

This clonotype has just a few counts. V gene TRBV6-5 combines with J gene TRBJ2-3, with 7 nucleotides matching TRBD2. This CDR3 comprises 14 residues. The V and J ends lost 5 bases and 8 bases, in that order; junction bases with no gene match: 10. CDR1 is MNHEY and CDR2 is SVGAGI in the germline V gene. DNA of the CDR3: TGTGCCAGCAGTCGGCTAGCGGCTCTCGGTACGCAGTATTTT. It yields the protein CASSRLAALGTQYF.

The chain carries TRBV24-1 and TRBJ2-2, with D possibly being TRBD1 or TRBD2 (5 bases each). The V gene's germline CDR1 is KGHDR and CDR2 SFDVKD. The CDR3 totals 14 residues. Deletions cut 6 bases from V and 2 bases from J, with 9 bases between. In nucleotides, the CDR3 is TGTGCCACCAGTTGGGACGGAAACACCGGGGAGCTGTTTTTT. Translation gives CATSWDGNTGELFF.

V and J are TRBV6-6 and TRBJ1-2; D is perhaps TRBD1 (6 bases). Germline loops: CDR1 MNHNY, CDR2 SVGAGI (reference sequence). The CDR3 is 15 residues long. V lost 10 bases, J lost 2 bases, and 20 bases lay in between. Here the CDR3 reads CATPRGLAGNYGYTF. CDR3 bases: TGTGCCACCCCAAGGGGGTTGGCAGGGAACTATGGCTACACCTTC.

CDR3 amino acids: CASSVTGGLCNEQFF. The CDR3 nucleotides are TGTGCCAGCAGCGTTACAGGGGGACTTTGCAATGAGCAGTTCTTC. The J gene is TRBJ2-1, the V gene TRBV9; 8 bases are a match to TRBD1. Germline V gene sequence: CDR1 SGDLS, CDR2 YYNGEE. V lost 2 bases and J lost 6; bases outside the gene matches: 7. The CDR3 covers 15 residues.